The 30 T cell receptor beta chains given below trace back to one sample, sequenced in a study of blood T cell repertoires in COVID-19 (dated by TCRdb to 2018 to 2020). Libraries were built with the immunoSEQ multiplex PCR assay. This immuneACCESS table, as held by TCRdb, lists in-frame sequences with V and J called but not all clones. Of the missing ones, under half trace to an unresolved V gene in checked studies; the others have no known cause. Counted in this sample were more than 85,000 clones; roughly 81% of them appeared once. The ten largest clones capture roughly 9.4% of the sample. The material sequenced was peripheral blood. The source is a woman in her sixties or seventies with acute or convalescent COVID-19.

The chain combines TRBV24-1 with TRBJ2-3; TRBD1 matches at 9 bases. The CDR3 consists of 15 residues. Germline values: CDR1 KGHDR, CDR2 SFDVKD. V trimming: 4 bases; J trimming: 3 bases; junction bases outside the gene matches: 4. CDR3 protein: CATSELTGGTDTQYF. The CDR3 DNA follows: TGTGCCACCAGTGAGCTGACAGGGGGGACAGATACGCAGTATTTT.

The chain uses TRBV28 and TRBJ2-1, with 8 nucleotides matching TRBD2. J gave up 2 bases and V 6 bases, and 3 bases lay outside the gene matches. In germline, CDR1 is MDHEN, CDR2 SYDVKM. The CDR3 loop spans 14 amino acids. CDR3 coding DNA: TGTGCCAGCAGAATAGCGGGGACCTACAATGAGCAGTTCTTC. As protein: CASRIAGTYNEQFF.

The CDR3: CASSSPTRNEQYF. CDR3 DNA sequence: TGTGCCAGCAGCTCCCCCACTAGGAACGAGCAGTACTTC. The chain recombines TRBV5-8 with TRBJ2-7, with D possibly TRBD2 on 5 matching bases. The CDR3 length is 13 residues. Germline lookup yields CDR1 SGHTS and CDR2 YDEGEE. V lost 3 bases, J lost 5 bases, and 12 bases lay in between. Combining the CDR3 with reference TRBV5-8 and TRBJ2-7 gives the whole variable domain EAGVTQSPTHLIKTRGQQATLRCSPISGHTSVYWYQQALGLGLQFLLWYDEGEERNRGNFPPRFSGRQFPNYSSELNVNALELEDSALYLCASSSPTRNEQYFGPGTRLTVT.

V gene TRBV5-1 combines with J gene TRBJ1-2; maybe TRBD1 (6 bases). The germline CDR1 and CDR2 sequences are SGHRS and YFSETQ. Trimming left V 0 bases short and J 4 bases short, with 16 bases between. The length of the CDR3 is 16 residues. In DNA form, the CDR3 reads TGCGCCAGCAGCTTGGCCGTAAGCACAGGGTTCTATGGCTACACCTTC. Amino acid sequence: CASSLAVSTGFYGYTF.

The chain joins TRBV7-2 to TRBJ2-5, with D maybe TRBD1 (8 bases). In germline, CDR1 is SGHTA, CDR2 FQGNSA. The germline V and J ends were trimmed by 5 bases and 5 bases, with 18 bases remaining between them. The CDR3 is 15 amino acids. CDR3 region: CASSPRTGRGETQYF. Written as DNA, the CDR3 is TGTGCCAGCAGCCCTCGGACAGGGAGGGGGGAGACCCAGTACTTC.

V usage is TRBV5-4 and J usage is TRBJ2-6, with D perhaps matching TRBD2 (6 bases). Trimming removed 0 bases at V and 2 bases at J, with 15 bases between. CDR3 length equals 18 residues. Germline V gives CDR1 SGHNT, CDR2 YYREEE (reference sequence). The CDR3 nucleotides are TGTGCCAGCAGCTTGGGGGGAGGAATGATGGCTGGGGCCAACGTCCTGACTTTC. Protein: CASSLGGGMMAGANVLTF.

The gene calls are TRBV6-5 and TRBJ2-7; 9 positions agree with TRBD1. Germline values: CDR1 MNHEY, CDR2 SVGAGI. CDR3 size: 14 residues. The V gene end was trimmed by 7 bases and the J gene end by 4 bases; junction bases not matched to a gene: 8. CDR3 protein: CASTLGQGGYEQYF. CDR3 DNA: TGTGCCAGCACCCTGGGACAGGGTGGTTACGAGCAGTACTTC.

The genes are TRBV29-1 and TRBJ2-4; TRBD1 matches at 10 bases. V lost 5 bases to trimming and J lost 8 bases; unmatched junction nucleotides: 6. The germline V gene has CDR1 SQVTM and CDR2 ANQGSEA. The CDR3 extends over 13 amino acids. CDR3 coding DNA: TGCAGCGTTTCCGGGACAGGGGCGGACATTCAGTACTTC. Translating it yields CSVSGTGADIQYF.

The chain has TRBV7-9 and TRBJ1-4; 7 bases map to TRBD1. Germline CDR1 is SEHNR and CDR2 is FQNEAQ (reference sequence). CDR3 size: 14 residues. The J segment lost 5 bases and the V segment lost 3 bases, leaving 3 bases of the junction unmatched. CDR3 sequence reads: CASSFGQDNEKLFF. As DNA, the CDR3 is TGTGCCAGCAGCTTCGGACAGGACAATGAAAAACTGTTTTTT.

This sequence joins TRBV4-3 and TRBJ2-7; 11 bases are a match to TRBD2. Trimming cost V 3 bases and J 4 bases; bases outside gene matches: 2. The germline V gene encodes CDR1 LGHNA and CDR2 YSLEER. CDR3 length: 14 residues. The CDR3 is CASSQRLAGYEQYF. The CDR3 coding sequence is TGCGCCAGCAGCCAGAGACTAGCGGGGTACGAGCAGTACTTC.

The rearrangement joins TRBV30 to TRBJ1-5, with 8 bases aligning to TRBD1. The V gene end was trimmed by 2 bases and the J gene end by 5 bases; junction bases not matched to a gene: 11. The CDR3 runs to 16 residues. Germline assignment: CDR1 GTSNPN and CDR2 SVGIG (reference sequence). The chain's CDR3 is CAWSPSGGSGDQPQHF. The CDR3 coding sequence is TGTGCCTGGAGTCCATCAGGGGGCAGTGGCGATCAGCCCCAGCATTTT.

V usage is TRBV29-1 and J usage is TRBJ1-2, with D possibly matching TRBD1 (5 bases). CDR3 size: 12 residues. CDR1 SQVTM and CDR2 ANQGSEA come from the germline V gene. Trimming shortened V by 6 bases and J by 6 bases, and 14 bases separated the two germline ends. The CDR3 DNA reads TGCAGCGTATGGGGGGGATCTAATGGCTACACCTTC. This codes for CSVWGGSNGYTF.

The chain is built from TRBV12-2 and TRBJ1-3; TRBD1, the table's D call, was not compared with the DNA. TRBV12-2 is reported as a pseudogene. CDR3 length: 16 residues. The CDR3 nucleotides read TGTGCAAGTCGCTCGCCGGGACATAGCTCTGGAAACACCATATATTTT. Its translation is CASRSPGHSSGNTIYF.

This clone was counted only a few times. The chain joins TRBV6-5 to TRBJ1-3, with a weak D call TRBD1 (6 bases). Germline lookup yields CDR1 MNHEY and CDR2 SVGAGI. The V end lost 6 bases, the J end lost 0 bases, and 9 bases lay between the germline ends. The CDR3 is 14 amino acids. The CDR3: CASRGHHSGNTIYF. CDR3 DNA: TGTGCCAGCAGGGGACACCACTCTGGAAACACCATATATTTT.

This clone was seen a single time. The V and J genes are TRBV7-9 and TRBJ1-3, with 7 positions matching TRBD1. Losses at the gene ends were 5 bases for V and 2 bases for J; bases not matched to a gene: 3. Germline-derived CDR1 and CDR2 are SEHNR and FQNEAQ (reference sequence). This CDR3 has 14 residues. CDR3 DNA: TGTGCCAGCAGCCCCGGGACAGCTGGAAACACCATATATTTT. Translating gives CASSPGTAGNTIYF.

The chain recombines TRBV7-9 with TRBJ1-5; D gene unclear. Germline CDR1 SEHNR, CDR2 FQNEAQ (reference sequence). The CDR3 is made up of 15 amino acids. The V gene lost 2 bases and the J gene lost 0 bases, with 8 bases spanning the gap. CDR3 DNA sequence: TGTGCCAGCAGCTTAATGGGCCATAGCAATCAGCCCCAGCATTTT. Protein product: CASSLMGHSNQPQHF.

In DNA, the CDR3 is TGTGCCAGCAGTCACCACAACGAGCAGTACTTC. Its translation is CASSHHNEQYF. The chain is built from TRBV6-2 or TRBV6-3 and TRBJ2-7; D gene ambiguous. This CDR3 spans 11 amino acids. Germline CDR1 and CDR2: MNHEY and SVGEGT. V dropped 5 bases and J dropped 5 bases, with 7 bases sitting between them.

This chain links TRBV24-1 with TRBJ1-1, with 8 bases fitting TRBD1. The CDR3 spans 14 residues. The J segment lost 4 bases and the V segment lost 3 bases, leaving 3 bases of the junction unmatched. Germline V gene data show CDR1 as KGHDR and CDR2 as SFDVKD. The CDR3: CATSDGQGATEAFF. Here the CDR3 DNA reads TGTGCCACCAGTGATGGGCAGGGGGCCACTGAAGCTTTCTTT.

V gene TRBV9 combines with J gene TRBJ1-1; D is undetermined. V shed 0 bases and J shed 6 bases, with 9 bases lying between them. The CDR3 has 13 residues. CDR1 is SGDLS, CDR2 YYNGEE, per germline. CDR3 loop: CASSVEETAEAFF. The CDR3 region has the DNA TGTGCCAGCAGCGTAGAAGAAACAGCTGAAGCTTTCTTT. Combining the CDR3 with reference TRBV9 and TRBJ1-1 gives the whole variable domain DSGVTQTPKHLITATGQRVTLRCSPRSGDLSVYWYQQSLDQGLQFLIQYYNGEERAKGNILERFSAQQFPDLHSELNLSSLELGDSALYFCASSVEETAEAFFGQGTRLTVV.

The V call is TRBV28, the J call TRBJ1-2, with 8 bases matching TRBD1. The CDR3 totals 15 residues. Germline V gene sequence: CDR1 MDHEN, CDR2 SYDVKM. J lost 8 bases, V lost 0 bases, and 8 bases had no gene match. CDR3 residues: CASSLWGQGAGGYTF. CDR3 bases: TGTGCCAGCAGTTTATGGGGCCAGGGGGCTGGGGGCTACACCTTC.

This chain links TRBV19 with TRBJ2-7; 10 bases agree with TRBD1. This CDR3 contains 15 residues. V gave up 3 bases and J gave up 3 bases; unmatched junction bases: 5. The V gene's germline CDR1 is LNHDA and CDR2 SQIVND (reference sequence). CDR3 region: CASSMNDRGLYEQYF. DNA of the CDR3: TGTGCCAGTAGTATGAACGACAGGGGGCTCTACGAGCAGTACTTC.

The chain links TRBV5-1 to TRBJ2-5; a weak D match, TRBD1 (6 bases). CDR3 length: 14 residues. Germline V lookup: CDR1 SGHRS, CDR2 YFSETQ. V lost 2 bases and J 3 bases, leaving 11 bases between the germline ends. The CDR3 region has the DNA TGCGCCAGCAGCTTAGGGACAAGCAAAGAGACCCAGTACTTC. Translation: CASSLGTSKETQYF.

The table lists this clone with a few counts. This chain joins TRBV9 and TRBJ1-2; 8 positions agree with TRBD1. Trimming removed 4 bases from V and 10 bases from J; junction bases left unmatched: 9. Germline CDR1 reads SGDLS; CDR2 reads YYNGEE. The length of the CDR3 is 13 residues. This CDR3 is CASSRPDRGDYTF. The DNA for the CDR3 is TGTGCCAGCAGCCGCCCCGACAGGGGAGACTACACCTTC.

This rearrangement joins TRBV27 to TRBJ1-3; 8 bases are shared with TRBD1. This CDR3 comprises 16 residues. V dropped 5 bases and J dropped 4; count of bases not matched to a gene: 10. Germline V CDR1 and CDR2: MNHEY, SMNVEV (reference sequence). DNA of the CDR3: TGTGCCAGCAGTAAATTCTACGGGACAGGCGGAAACACCATATATTTT. Residues: CASSKFYGTGGNTIYF.

The chain is built from TRBV19 and TRBJ2-1; D might be TRBD2 (6 bases). The length of the CDR3 is 15 residues. Germline CDR1 reads LNHDA; CDR2 reads SQIVND (reference sequence). V lost 5 bases, J lost 0 bases, and 11 bases lay in between. The CDR3 DNA reads TGTGCCAGTAGTTCTAGCGTAAGCTCCTACAATGAGCAGTTCTTC. Translated: CASSSSVSSYNEQFF.

The genes are TRBV19 and TRBJ1-2, with D perhaps TRBD1 (6 bases). Germline CDR1 is LNHDA and CDR2 is SQIVND (reference sequence). The V gene lost 4 bases and the J gene lost 8 bases, with 11 bases spanning the gap. This CDR3 comprises 12 residues. The CDR3 DNA follows: TGTGCCAGTAGTAGGGCCAGGGGCGGCTACACCTTC. Its protein product is CASSRARGGYTF.

This chain links TRBV15 with TRBJ2-3; TRBD2 aligns across 9 bases. The CDR3 runs to 17 residues. V lost 0 bases to trimming and J lost 0 bases; unmatched junction nucleotides: 4. Per germline, CDR1 LNHNV and CDR2 YYDKDF (reference sequence). The CDR3 sequence: CATSRDGAGGSTDTQYF. As DNA, the CDR3 is TGTGCCACCAGCAGAGATGGCGCGGGAGGGAGCACAGATACGCAGTATTTT.

This clone was observed a handful of times. Other DNA sequences in this specimen translate into the identical CDR3. The chain carries TRBV7-6 and TRBJ2-7; the match to TRBD1 covers 9 bases. The CDR3 extends over 14 amino acids. The germline V gene encodes CDR1 SGHVS and CDR2 FNYEAQ. The V gene end was trimmed by 3 bases and the J gene end by 4 bases; junction bases not matched to a gene: 4. CDR3: CASSLGQGLYEQYF. DNA for the CDR3: TGTGCCAGCAGCTTGGGACAGGGTCTATACGAGCAGTACTTC.

V usage is TRBV27 and J usage is TRBJ2-3; 12 bases align to TRBD1. Germline lookup yields CDR1 MNHEY and CDR2 SMNVEV (reference sequence). CDR3 length: 15 amino acids. The J segment lost 6 bases and the V segment lost 3 bases, leaving 4 bases of the junction unmatched. This CDR3 is CASSLGQGAGDTQYF. The CDR3 nucleotides are TGTGCCAGCAGTTTGGGACAGGGGGCTGGTGATACGCAGTATTTT.

The chain has TRBV18 and TRBJ1-3; TRBD1 matches at 7 bases. Germline-derived CDR1 and CDR2 are KGHSH and LQKENI. The ends lost 2 bases at V and 3 bases at J; junction bases unmatched: 1. The CDR3 is 14 amino acids. CDR3 sequence: CASSPSGGGNTIYF. The CDR3 DNA is TGTGCCAGCTCACCATCAGGGGGTGGAAACACCATATATTTT.